What follows are 4 T cell receptor beta chains derived from one specimen sequenced in a study of cytotoxic CD8 clonotypes in ibrutinib-treated CLL. Some clones are missing from TCRdb's copy, which holds only in-frame ones; the method was immunoSEQ multiplex PCR. The sample lists hundreds of thousands of clones; around four fifths were seen once. Sequencing used PBMCs, obtained before ibrutinib treatment. Receptor source: a human donor with chronic lymphocytic leukemia.

This chain links TRBV28 with TRBJ2-7; D not resolved. The CDR3 sequence is 16 residues long. Trimming left V 3 bases short and J 0 bases short, with 15 bases between. Germline V gives CDR1 MDHEN, CDR2 SYDVKM. CDR3 coding DNA: TGTGCCAGCAGTTTCGGGCAGGCCCTAAGCTCCTACGAGCAGTACTTC. Translating gives CASSFGQALSSYEQYF.

The gene calls are TRBV7-7 and TRBJ2-5, with TRBD1 identical over 8 bases. V lost 1 base and J lost 5; bases outside the gene matches: 6. CDR1 is SSHAT, CDR2 FNYEAQ, per germline (reference sequence). The CDR3 runs to 15 residues. The CDR3 DNA reads TGTGCCAGCAGCTTAGAAGGACAGGGCTTGGAGACCCAGTACTTC. This gives the protein CASSLEGQGLETQYF.

This chain uses TRBV5-6 with TRBJ1-2; 8 bases map to TRBD1. Per the germline V gene, CDR1 is SGHDT and CDR2 is YYEEEE. The junction had 10 bases not matched to a gene; V was cut back by 3 bases and J by 6 bases. The CDR3 is made up of 15 amino acids. Here the CDR3 DNA reads TGTGCCAGCAGCTCCCTGGACAGGGTGGGGGATGGCTACACCTTC. Residues: CASSSLDRVGDGYTF.

The J gene is TRBJ1-2, the V gene TRBV28; TRBD1 might be the D (5 bases). The germline V gene has CDR1 MDHEN and CDR2 SYDVKM. This CDR3 contains 13 residues. Trimming cost V 7 bases and J 8 bases, with 17 bases left between them. CDR3: CASTVRAEGGYTF. CDR3 bases: TGTGCCAGCACTGTTCGGGCGGAGGGGGGCTACACCTTC.